The clone carrying this T cell receptor beta chain has more than one count but fewer than ten. This entry is derived from a study of blood T cell repertoires in COVID-19. Germline CDR1 is LGHNA and CDR2 is YNFKEQ. The ends lost 0 bases at V and 4 bases at J; junction bases unmatched: 2. CDR3 length equals 16 residues. In the original processing: For nucleated cells, counts were estimated from reference gene primer amplification. Produced via immunoSEQ multiplex PCR; TCRdb's table is partial and in-frame only. V and J calls and clone size are those listed in that table; D and trimming were worked out from the DNA. Of around 620,000 clones listed, around 89% are singletons.

The origin of this receptor is a woman under 30 with acute or convalescent COVID-19. The chain links TRBV4-2 to TRBJ2-3; 12 nucleotides agree with TRBD2. Sequenced sample: peripheral blood. CDR3: CASSQEASGGADTQYF. The CDR3 region has the DNA TGTGCCAGCAGCCAAGAAGCTAGCGGGGGGGCAGATACGCAGTATTTT.